This TCR beta chain was recovered during a study of cytomegalovirus exposure and HLA in healthy donors. Findings of the study overall: Later on, an analysis showed TCR association rates differing by HLA locus, with DRB1 the most and HLA-C the fewest. Several of the most significant clusters appeared, in a later analysis, to be linked to common viral pathogens. It was confirmed in vitro that a few of the CMV-associated chains were specific for CMV antigens.

Donors were nominally healthy when sampled, though unrecorded immune exposures were likely. A remark on this clone: Antigen specificity is unknown.

PCR used 60 Vbeta primers and 13 Jbeta primers. Repertoires were generated with immunoSEQ multiplex PCR, while TCRdb's copy carries only in-frame clones and drops some. The sample carries roughly 150,000 clones, 80% to 90% recorded once. In germline, CDR1 is SGHVS, CDR2 FQNEAQ. CDR3 length: 14 amino acids. V shed 2 bases and J shed 0 bases, with 4 bases lying between them. The chain joins TRBV7-8 to TRBJ1-4, with D unresolved. The origin of this receptor is a male donor in good health and CMV-seronegative. Sequencing was carried out using PBMCs. The CDR3 nucleotides are TGTGCCAGCAGCTTAATAGCAACTAATGAAAAACTGTTTTTT. Translating it yields CASSLIATNEKLFF.